A single T cell receptor (beta chain) is shown here with its context. Antigen specificity is unknown. This record comes from a study of post-analysis software for immune sequencing data. Study background: Disease trajectories encompassed relapsing-remitting, secondary progressive and progressive-relapsing multiple sclerosis.

The study's findings and limits: Multiple sclerosis was associated with a significant reduction in normalized Chao1 diversity relative to controls. Samples from one preparation batch, clustered by F measure, grouped strongly together. Relative to controls, patients had roughly five TRBV segments at higher frequency, with TRBV5-6, TRBV5-1 and TRBV20-1 among these.

Germline V lookup: CDR1 DFQATT, CDR2 SNEGSKA (reference sequence). V shed 0 bases and J 4 bases; nucleotides not matched to a gene: 8. The length of the CDR3 is 16 residues. The authors incorporated unique molecular identifiers into the TCR beta cDNA libraries. TCRdb fed the PCR reads into MiXCR, producing one record per CDR3 protein. The sample has some 450,000 distinct CDR3 sequences, under 55% seen once; the top ten hold roughly 12%. The TCR was taken from a girl between 10 and 17 years old with multiple sclerosis. Sequenced: blood. V gene TRBV20-1 combines with J gene TRBJ2-5; 10 bases are shared with TRBD2. CDR3: CSARDNLAGDRETQYF. The DNA for the CDR3 is TGCAGTGCTAGAGATAACCTAGCGGGAGATAGAGAGACCCAGTACTTC.